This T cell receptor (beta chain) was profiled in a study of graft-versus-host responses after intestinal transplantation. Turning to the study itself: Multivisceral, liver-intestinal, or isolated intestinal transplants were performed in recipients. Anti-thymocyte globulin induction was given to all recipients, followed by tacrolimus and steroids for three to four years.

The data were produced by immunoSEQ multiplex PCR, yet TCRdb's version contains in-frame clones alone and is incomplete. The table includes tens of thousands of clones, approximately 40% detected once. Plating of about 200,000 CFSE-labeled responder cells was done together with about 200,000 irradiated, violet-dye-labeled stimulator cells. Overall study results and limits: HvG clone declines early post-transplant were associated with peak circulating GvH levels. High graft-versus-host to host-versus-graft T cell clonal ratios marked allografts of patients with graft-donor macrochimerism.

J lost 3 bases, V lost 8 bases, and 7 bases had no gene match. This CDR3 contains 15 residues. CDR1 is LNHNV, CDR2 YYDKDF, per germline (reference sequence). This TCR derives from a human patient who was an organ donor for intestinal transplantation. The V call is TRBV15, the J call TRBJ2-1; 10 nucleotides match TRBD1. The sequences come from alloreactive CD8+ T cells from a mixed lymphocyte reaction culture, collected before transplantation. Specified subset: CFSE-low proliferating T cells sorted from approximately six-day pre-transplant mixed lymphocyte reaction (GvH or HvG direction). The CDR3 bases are TGTGCCACCGCCCCCGGGACAGGGGACTACAATGAGCAGTTCTTC. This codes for CATAPGTGDYNEQFF.